These T cell receptor beta chains were read from a single sample in a study of blood T cell repertoires in COVID-19. Method: immunoSEQ multiplex PCR; TCRdb's copy keeps in-frame clones and lacks some. The sample has a few hundred thousand clones, more than 75% seen once; the top ten hold roughly 4%. Sequencing used PBMCs or T cells enriched from blood (not recorded which). The receptors stem from a man between 25 and 39 years old who had recovered from COVID-19. Both conserved end residues are part of each CDR3. A D gene is named only where the DNA matches it firmly. Size values are once, few and many counts, or a class for expanded clones, and some rows have none.

v_gene,abundance,d_gene,j_gene,CDR3aa,CDR3nt
TRBV7-8,-,TRBD1,TRBJ2-7,CASSLGLGTELYEQYF,TGTGCCAGCAGCTTAGGGCTCGGGACAGAACTCTACGAGCAGTACTTC
TRBV9,-,TRBD1,TRBJ2-1,CASSVVGTGIHEQFF,TGTGCCAGCAGCGTAGTAGGGACAGGGATTCATGAGCAGTTCTTC
TRBV11-2,-,-,TRBJ2-7,CASSLVSEQYF,TGTGCCAGCAGCTTAGTGAGCGAGCAGTACTTC
TRBV15,-,-,TRBJ2-7,CATSRVSDSRSQYF,TGTGCCACCAGCAGAGTGTCCGACAGCCGAAGCCAGTACTTC
TRBV3-1/TRBV3-2,-,-,TRBJ2-7,CASSPGVGEQYF,TGTGCCAGCAGCCCAGGGGTAGGGGAGCAGTACTTC
TRBV10-3,-,-,TRBJ2-7,CAISEKTGTPYEQYF,TGTGCCATCAGTGAGAAAACCGGGACTCCCTACGAGCAGTACTTC
TRBV29-1,-,-,TRBJ2-7,CSVLEGLYEQYF,TGCAGCGTTCTGGAGGGGTTGTACGAGCAGTACTTC
TRBV12-3/TRBV12-4,-,-,TRBJ2-7,CASRRSLLEQYF,TGTGCCAGCAGGCGCTCCCTTTTGGAGCAGTACTTC
TRBV27,-,-,TRBJ2-7,CASRDTPLGEQYF,TGTGCCAGCAGGGACACACCCTTAGGGGAGCAGTACTTC
TRBV6-1,once,TRBD1,TRBJ1-5,CASSEAGPKTGFFNQPQHF,TGTGCCAGCAGTGAAGCCGGGCCTAAGACAGGGTTTTTCAATCAGCCCCAGCATTTT
TRBV9,-,-,TRBJ1-5,CASSPSEYVGQPQHF,TGTGCCAGCAGCCCCTCAGAATACGTCGGGCAGCCCCAGCATTTT
TRBV5-1,-,-,TRBJ1-2,CASSLTDPVYGYTF,TGCGCCAGCAGCTTGACAGACCCCGTCTATGGCTACACCTTC
TRBV29-1,-,TRBD1,TRBJ2-1,CSVNRGNGPNEQFF,TGCAGCGTCAACAGGGGCAATGGTCCCAATGAGCAGTTCTTC
TRBV4-1,-,-,TRBJ1-2,CASSQDRVGYTF,TGCGCCAGCAGCCAAGACAGGGTTGGCTACACCTTC
TRBV6-5,few,TRBD1,TRBJ2-1,CASRGGQGARYEQFF,TGTGCCAGCAGAGGGGGACAGGGGGCAAGGTATGAGCAGTTCTTC